This entry lists 27 T cell receptor beta chains sequenced from one sample in a study of T-cell reconstitution after alpha-beta-depleted transplantation in children. The TCRbeta library incorporated unique molecular identifiers. One entry per CDR3 protein results from TCRdb running MiXCR on the PCR reads. The sample lists around 410,000 distinct CDR3 sequences; approximately 10% were seen once. The source was PBMCs from the stem cell graft donor, collected from the stem cell graft. The source is a human donor who donated a stem cell graft to a child with acute myeloid leukemia.

In this sample, this clonotype turned up a few times. This rearrangement joins TRBV21-1 to TRBJ1-5. TRBV21-1 is classified as a pseudogene. The CDR3 extends over 16 amino acids. CDR3 sequence reads: CASSKMVGLNNQPQHF. CDR3 coding DNA: TGTGCCAGCAGCAAAATGGTTGGACTCAACAATCAGCCCCAGCATTTT.

The chain carries TRBV10-1 and TRBJ1-5, with D uncertain. The CDR3 has 12 residues. The germline gives CDR1 WNHNN, CDR2 SYGVQD (reference sequence). Trimming removed 7 bases from V and 2 bases from J, with 6 bases in between. CDR3 in DNA: TGCGCCAGCAAGTATGGCAATCAGCCCCAGCATTTT. Its protein product is CASKYGNQPQHF.

There are a few counts of this clonotype. This sequence joins TRBV29-1 and TRBJ2-1; weak D call: TRBD2 (6 bases). Per germline, CDR1 SQVTM and CDR2 ANQGSEA. The CDR3 loop spans 14 amino acids. V was pared by 1 base and J by 8 bases, with 15 bases between. DNA for the CDR3: TGCAGCGTTGAAGGAGGCGTGTCGGGGGATGAGCAGTTCTTC. Translation: CSVEGGVSGDEQFF.

This chain joins TRBV20-1 and TRBJ2-6, with D unresolved. This CDR3 spans 12 amino acids. Trimming left V 6 bases short and J 0 bases short, with 3 bases between. Germline V lookup: CDR1 DFQATT, CDR2 SNEGSKA (reference sequence). Here the CDR3 reads CSASSGANVLTF. For the CDR3, the DNA is TGCAGTGCAAGCTCTGGGGCCAACGTCCTGACTTTC.

This clonotype was found a few times. V gene TRBV5-6 combines with J gene TRBJ2-3; tentatively, D is TRBD1 (7 bases). The CDR3 has 15 residues. Germline values: CDR1 SGHDT, CDR2 YYEEEE. Trimming stripped 4 bases from V and 0 bases from J, with 12 bases between. The CDR3 region is CASSAGQTSTDTQYF. The CDR3 region has the DNA TGTGCCAGCAGCGCGGGACAGACTAGCACAGATACGCAGTATTTT. The whole variable domain, filled in from reference TRBV5-6 and TRBJ2-3, reads DAGVTQSPTHLIKTRGQQVTLRCSPKSGHDTVSWYQQALGQGPQFIFQYYEEEERQRGNFPDRFSGHQFPNYSSELNVNALLLGDSALYLCASSAGQTSTDTQYFGPGTRLTVL.

In its sample, this clonotype was seen many times. The V call is TRBV7-9, the J call TRBJ2-2; TRBD2 agrees at 11 bases. The trim removed 5 bases at V and 4 bases at J, leaving 6 bases unmatched. Germline CDR1 reads SEHNR; CDR2 reads FQNEAQ (reference sequence). CDR3 size: 16 residues. The CDR3, as DNA: TGTGCCAGCAGCCAGACTAGCGGGACAGGCACCGGGGAGCTGTTTTTT. Residues: CASSQTSGTGTGELFF.

The genes are TRBV20-1 and TRBJ2-1; 7 nucleotides align to TRBD2. From germline, CDR1 is DFQATT and CDR2 SNEGSKA (reference sequence). CDR3 length: 14 amino acids. V dropped 6 bases and J dropped 7; count of bases not matched to a gene: 12. This CDR3 reads CSAPSGPYGNEQFF. CDR3 DNA: TGCAGTGCCCCTAGCGGTCCCTATGGGAATGAGCAGTTCTTC.

This clonotype was observed a handful of times. The V gene is TRBV12-3 or TRBV12-4, the J gene TRBJ1-6; TRBD1 agrees at 7 bases. The V gene end was trimmed by 0 bases and the J gene end by 16 bases; junction bases not matched to a gene: 0. This CDR3 region has 11 residues. CDR3 coding DNA: TGTGCCAGCAGTTTAGCGGGACAGCTCCACTTT. It yields the protein CASSLAGQLHF.

This clonotype came up a few times. The genes are TRBV5-1 and TRBJ2-3, with 12 bases aligning to TRBD2. Looked up from germline, CDR1 is SGHRS and CDR2 is YFSETQ. V gave up 4 bases and J gave up 6 bases; unmatched junction bases: 12. CDR3 length: 17 amino acids. The CDR3 loop is CASSQTSGGVAADTQYF. The DNA of the CDR3 is TGCGCCAGCAGCCAGACTAGCGGGGGAGTCGCGGCGGATACGCAGTATTTT.

This clonotype was observed at least ten times. This chain joins TRBV29-1 and TRBJ2-1, with D possibly being TRBD2 (6 bases). CDR1 SQVTM and CDR2 ANQGSEA come from the germline V gene. The CDR3 has 13 amino acids. With 5 bases removed from V and 6 bases from J, the gap between germline ends came to 14 bases. For the CDR3, the DNA is TGCAGCGTTCGGGACTTACCGGGCAATGAGCAGTTCTTC. Residues: CSVRDLPGNEQFF.

This clonotype was seen many times. The chain couples TRBV9 to TRBJ2-2, with TRBD2 identical over 12 bases. Germline-derived CDR1 and CDR2 are SGDLS and YYNGEE. The V and J ends lost 3 bases and 5 bases, in that order; junction bases with no gene match: 11. CDR3 length: 18 residues. The CDR3 coding sequence is TGTGCCAGCAGCGCCCCCCTAGCGGGGGGGCAATCAACCGGGGAGCTGTTTTTT. Translating gives CASSAPLAGGQSTGELFF.

In the case of this clonotype: Possible read error: a much larger clone is one base away. The conserved phenylalanine or tryptophan normally closing the CDR3 is absent here, so this likely arose from a read error. The CDR3 loop reads CSVILAGAADTQYS. CDR3 nucleotide sequence: TGCAGCGTTATCCTAGCGGGAGCGGCAGATACGCAGTATTCT. The chain links TRBV29-1 to TRBJ2-3, with 10 bases fitting TRBD2. Germline-derived CDR1 and CDR2 are SQVTM and ANQGSEA. V shed 5 bases, J shed 4 bases, and the junction held 6 bases outside the gene matches. The CDR3 covers 14 residues.

In its sample, this clonotype was seen a few times. This sequence joins TRBV4-1 and TRBJ2-7; TRBD2 agrees at 7 bases. Germline assignment: CDR1 MGHRA and CDR2 YSYEKL. The CDR3 has 16 amino acids. After removal of 5 bases from V and 2 bases from J, the junction contained 12 bases not matched to a gene. Written as DNA, the CDR3 is TGCGCCAGCAGCTCCGCATGGGGCGGGGGAACCTACGAGCAGTACTTC. Its protein product is CASSSAWGGGTYEQYF.

With regard to this clonotype: This sequence may be a read error, since a much larger clone differs from it by one base. The chain carries TRBV7-6 and TRBJ2-5, with 10 nucleotides matching TRBD2. CDR3 length: 16 residues. In germline, CDR1 is SGHVS, CDR2 FNYEAQ. The CDR3 DNA reads TGTGCCAGCAGCTCATGGACTAGCGGATACCAAGAGACCCACTACTTC. It encodes CASSSWTSGYQETHYF.

The sample holds many counts of this clonotype. This chain uses TRBV20-1 with TRBJ2-1; the match to TRBD2 covers 12 bases. Unmatched junction bases numbered 3, after V lost 0 bases and J lost 0 bases. CDR3 length: 17 amino acids. From germline, CDR1 is DFQATT and CDR2 SNEGSKA (reference sequence). As DNA, the CDR3 is TGCAGTGCTAGAGATACTAGCGGGAGGAGCTCCTACAATGAGCAGTTCTTC. Encoded protein: CSARDTSGRSSYNEQFF.

The chain is built from TRBV5-1 and TRBJ1-1; D is unresolved. Germline CDR1 and CDR2: SGHRS and YFSETQ. Trimming shortened V by 0 bases and J by 7 bases, and 13 bases separated the two germline ends. This CDR3 contains 14 residues. CDR3 protein: CASSLEPPAREAFF. For the CDR3, the DNA is TGCGCCAGCAGCTTGGAGCCGCCGGCGCGTGAAGCTTTCTTT.

The CDR3 region has the DNA TGTGCCAGCAGCGTTAGCGGGGGGATACTCACAGATACGCAGTATTTT. The encoded protein is CASSVSGGILTDTQYF. V and J are TRBV9 and TRBJ2-3, with 10 bases that match TRBD2. This CDR3 has 16 amino acids. V lost 2 bases and J lost 2; bases outside the gene matches: 5. The germline gives CDR1 SGDLS, CDR2 YYNGEE.

The V gene is TRBV15, the J gene TRBJ2-1; D perhaps matches TRBD2 (6 bases). The V and J ends lost 1 base and 7 bases respectively, with 17 bases between them. The CDR3 extends over 16 amino acids. Germline values: CDR1 LNHNV, CDR2 YYDKDF (reference sequence). The CDR3 reads CATSRAHGGLGNEQFF. In nucleotides, the CDR3 is TGTGCCACCAGCAGAGCACACGGGGGTTTAGGGAATGAGCAGTTCTTC.

This clonotype was observed a handful of times. The chain carries TRBV4-1 and TRBJ1-4; no clear D. The V end lost 1 base, the J end lost 0 bases, and 9 bases lay between the germline ends. CDR3 size: 16 residues. In germline, CDR1 is MGHRA, CDR2 YSYEKL. The CDR3 sequence: CASSQGHASTNEKLFF. CDR3 nucleotides: TGCGCCAGCAGCCAAGGACACGCTTCAACTAATGAAAAACTGTTTTTT.

This clonotype was observed many times. The J gene is TRBJ1-4, the V gene TRBV4-2; possibly TRBD1 for D (6 bases). The CDR3 consists of 15 residues. CDR1 is LGHNA, CDR2 YNFKEQ, per germline. The V gene lost 2 bases and the J gene lost 4 bases, with 11 bases spanning the gap. The CDR3, as DNA: TGTGCCAGCAGCCAAACACAGGGAAATAATGAAAAACTGTTTTTT. It is translated as CASSQTQGNNEKLFF.

The chain has TRBV7-3 and TRBJ1-1; D is perhaps TRBD1 (6 bases). V was pared by 5 bases and J by 5 bases, with 18 bases between. Germline V CDR1 and CDR2: SGHTA, FQGTGA. The CDR3 is 15 residues long. The DNA for the CDR3 is TGTGCCAGCAGCATGTCCGGGGGGCGAGAGACTGAAGCTTTCTTT. This translates into CASSMSGGRETEAFF.

This chain uses TRBV10-3 with TRBJ2-6; D possibly corresponds to TRBD1 (6 bases). The CDR3 extends over 15 amino acids. Germline-derived CDR1 and CDR2 are ENHRY and SYGVKD. Trimming took off 6 bases at V and 0 bases at J, with 9 bases between the two ends. CDR3 loop: CAISLTGSGANVLTF. DNA of the CDR3: TGTGCCATCAGCCTGACAGGCTCTGGGGCCAACGTCCTGACTTTC.

The sample holds a few counts of this clonotype. The chain recombines TRBV6-2 or TRBV6-3 with TRBJ1-3, with TRBD1 as a possible D gene (5 bases). CDR3 length equals 14 residues. Germline loops: CDR1 MNHEY, CDR2 SVGEGT. Trimming shortened V by 5 bases and J by 4 bases, and 12 bases separated the two germline ends. The CDR3 spells CASSQQEVGNTIYF. The CDR3 region has the DNA TGTGCCAGCAGTCAACAGGAGGTGGGAAACACCATATATTTT.

This clonotype was seen many times. The J gene is TRBJ2-2, the V gene TRBV6-2 or TRBV6-3; D not resolved. Germline V gene sequence: CDR1 MNHEY, CDR2 SVGEGT. The CDR3 is made up of 14 amino acids. Trimming removed 3 bases at V and 5 bases at J, with 10 bases between. CDR3 DNA sequence: TGTGCCAGCAGTTATAGTTTAGATACCGGGGAGCTGTTTTTT. Protein sequence: CASSYSLDTGELFF.

CDR3 protein: CSAIGVHNRDSLTSTDTQYF. Here the CDR3 DNA reads TGCAGTGCTATAGGAGTTCACAACCGGGACTCCCTTACTAGCACAGATACGCAGTATTTT. J is TRBJ2-3 and V is TRBV20-1; a possible D gene is TRBD2 (6 bases). Trimming left V 4 bases short and J 0 bases short, with 29 bases between. CDR1 is DFQATT, CDR2 SNEGSKA, per germline (reference sequence). The CDR3 extends over 20 amino acids.

The genes are TRBV9 and TRBJ1-3; D is ambiguous. V gave up 0 bases and J gave up 4 bases, with 14 bases separating them. Germline V lookup: CDR1 SGDLS, CDR2 YYNGEE. This CDR3 has 16 amino acids. The CDR3 loop reads CASSVAEGSGGNTIYF. The CDR3 DNA reads as TGTGCCAGCAGCGTAGCAGAGGGCTCTGGCGGAAACACCATATATTTT.

The chain links TRBV11-2 to TRBJ2-1; D remains ambiguous. Trimming removed 4 bases at V and 1 base at J, with 11 bases between. The CDR3 is 15 residues long. Germline CDR1 is SGHAT and CDR2 is FQNNGV. CDR3 DNA: TGTGCCAGCAGCTCCGGCTTTATATCCTACAATGAGCAGTTCTTC. Protein: CASSSGFISYNEQFF.